This T cell receptor beta chain was profiled in a study of post-analysis software for immune sequencing data. Notes on this clonotype: The antigen remains unidentified.

V lost 4 bases and J lost 7, with 15 bases in between. Germline CDR1 is SGHDT and CDR2 is YYEEEE. CDR3 length equals 13 residues. Study-wide results and caveats: Higher frequency in patients than in controls was seen for roughly five TRBV segments, with TRBV5-6, TRBV5-1 and TRBV20-1 among them.

Libraries were made from TCR beta cDNA, and they carried unique molecular identifiers. TCRdb recomputed calls from the PCR reads with MiXCR, one row per CDR3 protein. The sample carries roughly 600,000 distinct CDR3 sequences, about 40% recorded once. The sequenced material came from blood. The chain links TRBV5-6 to TRBJ2-7; D is unresolved. This sequence was found in a girl aged 10 to 17 with multiple sclerosis. In DNA, the CDR3 is TGTGCCAGCAGCGCTCAACCGATTACGGAGCAGTACTTC. This gives the protein CASSAQPITEQYF.